Listed here are 17 T cell receptor beta chains from one sample, sequenced in a study of cytomegalovirus exposure and HLA in healthy donors. The PCR was carried out with 60 Vbeta primers and 13 Jbeta primers. TCRdb's table, derived via immunoSEQ multiplex PCR, lists solely in-frame clones and lacks some. The sample lists about 150,000 clones; about 61% were seen once. Sequencing was performed on PBMCs. The receptors were gathered from a male donor in good health and CMV-seronegative.

This chain links TRBV19 with TRBJ2-7, with D unresolved. Trimming removed 5 bases at V and 4 bases at J, with 6 bases between. In germline, CDR1 is LNHDA, CDR2 SQIVND (reference sequence). The CDR3 has 11 amino acids. The CDR3 coding sequence is TGTGCCAGTAGTCCCGGGTACGAGCAGTACTTC. Amino acid sequence: CASSPGYEQYF.

This rearrangement joins TRBV4-2 to TRBJ1-3; TRBD1 might be the D (5 bases). V lost 0 bases and J lost 3, with 9 bases in between. Germline loops: CDR1 LGHNA, CDR2 YNFKEQ. The CDR3 contains 15 residues. CDR3 in DNA: TGTGCCAGCAGCCAAGATGGGGGGTTTGGAAACACCATATATTTT. This gives the protein CASSQDGGFGNTIYF.

This chain connects TRBV5-6 to TRBJ1-1; 7 nucleotides agree with TRBD1. Germline CDR1 and CDR2: SGHDT and YYEEEE. Trimming at V came to 4 bases and at J to 0 bases, leaving 12 bases not matched to a gene. The CDR3 is 17 residues long. DNA of the CDR3: TGTGCCAGCAGCCTCAACATTTACAGGGGAATGAACACTGAAGCTTTCTTT. It codes for CASSLNIYRGMNTEAFF.

The V and J genes are TRBV5-1 and TRBJ1-6, with TRBD1 matching over 9 bases. Trimming cost V 0 bases and J 7 bases; bases outside gene matches: 2. The CDR3 runs 15 residues. Germline loops: CDR1 SGHRS, CDR2 YFSETQ. The CDR3 protein is CASSLDGTGNSPLHF. The CDR3 DNA reads TGCGCCAGCAGCTTGGACGGGACAGGGAATTCACCCCTCCACTTT.

The V call is TRBV5-4, the J call TRBJ1-1; 8 bases match TRBD1. The junction had 4 bases not matched to a gene; V was cut back by 3 bases and J by 0 bases. CDR1 SGHNT and CDR2 YYREEE come from the germline V gene (reference sequence). The CDR3 extends over 15 amino acids. The CDR3 coding sequence is TGTGCCAGCAGCTGGGGGACAGGTTTGAACACTGAAGCTTTCTTT. The encoded protein is CASSWGTGLNTEAFF.

V gene TRBV7-8 combines with J gene TRBJ1-4, with TRBD1 matching over 7 bases. V shed 5 bases, J shed 7 bases, and the junction held 10 bases outside the gene matches. Germline-derived CDR1 and CDR2 are SGHVS and FQNEAQ. This CDR3 contains 15 residues. CDR3 DNA: TGTGCCAGCAGCATTGACAGGGTTTCTTTTGAAAAACTGTTTTTT. Translated: CASSIDRVSFEKLFF.

CDR3 in DNA: TGTGCCAGCAGTGGGGCTCCCGCCCTCTACAATGAGCAGTTCTTC. The encoded protein is CASSGAPALYNEQFF. The chain combines TRBV5-4 with TRBJ2-1; tentatively, D is TRBD1 (5 bases). The V gene lost 5 bases and the J gene lost 3 bases, with 15 bases spanning the gap. The CDR3 length is 15 residues. Germline assignment: CDR1 SGHNT and CDR2 YYREEE (reference sequence).

The rearrangement joins TRBV30 to TRBJ2-5; D unresolved. CDR3 length: 13 residues. Germline V gene lookup returns CDR1 GTSNPN and CDR2 SVGIG (reference sequence). V was trimmed by 0 bases and J by 1 base, leaving 6 bases between them. The CDR3 here is CAWSVRLQETQYF. DNA of the CDR3: TGTGCCTGGAGTGTACGACTCCAAGAGACCCAGTACTTC. Full variable domain (outside the CDR3, taken from reference TRBV30 and TRBJ2-5): SQTIHQWPATLVQPVGSPLSLECTVEGTSNPNLYWYRQAAGRGLQLLFYSVGIGQISSEVPQNLSASRPQDRQFILSSKKLLLSDSGFYLCAWSVRLQETQYFGPGTRLLVL.

On this clone: Other DNA sequences of this sample code for an identical CDR3. The chain couples TRBV18 to TRBJ1-1; D is uncertain. V was shortened by 2 bases and J by 2 bases, with 9 bases between the two germline ends. The CDR3 totals 14 residues. Germline V gives CDR1 KGHSH, CDR2 LQKENI. This chain's CDR3 is CASSPDEGNTEAFF. The CDR3 nucleotides read TGTGCCAGCTCACCAGACGAGGGAAACACTGAAGCTTTCTTT.

This chain connects TRBV5-4 to TRBJ1-1, with 10 positions matching TRBD1. There are 15 residues in the CDR3. Germline CDR1 SGHNT, CDR2 YYREEE (reference sequence). Losses at the gene ends were 4 bases for V and 0 bases for J; bases not matched to a gene: 3. The CDR3 is CASSIDRGLNTEAFF. In DNA form, the CDR3 reads TGTGCCAGCAGCATCGACAGGGGGCTGAACACTGAAGCTTTCTTT.

The chain recombines TRBV5-4 with TRBJ2-5; the match to TRBD2 covers 7 bases. This CDR3 is 15 amino acids long. Unmatched junction bases numbered 11, after V lost 6 bases and J lost 3 bases. CDR1 is SGHNT, CDR2 YYREEE, per germline (reference sequence). CDR3 amino acids: CASTWGGELKETQYF. For the CDR3, the DNA is TGTGCCAGCACCTGGGGGGGGGAACTAAAAGAGACCCAGTACTTC.

The V gene is TRBV4-2, the J gene TRBJ2-4, with D maybe TRBD2 (6 bases). The CDR3 totals 16 residues. Trimming shortened V by 0 bases and J by 3 bases, and 12 bases separated the two germline ends. The germline gives CDR1 LGHNA, CDR2 YNFKEQ. The CDR3 loop is CASSQDLASDKNIQYF. The CDR3 DNA reads TGTGCCAGCAGCCAAGATCTAGCTAGCGACAAAAACATTCAGTACTTC.

The rearrangement links TRBV30 to TRBJ1-5; D not certain. This CDR3 has 14 residues. The V gene's germline CDR1 is GTSNPN and CDR2 SVGIG (reference sequence). The V gene lost 2 bases and the J gene lost 3 bases, with 11 bases spanning the gap. The chain's CDR3 is CAWSSVSFNQPQHF. In DNA form, the CDR3 reads TGTGCCTGGAGTTCGGTTAGTTTCAATCAGCCCCAGCATTTT.

This clone appeared a few times. The J gene is TRBJ1-6, the V gene TRBV21-1. TRBV21-1 counts as a pseudogene. This CDR3 has 11 amino acids. CDR3 nucleotides: TGTGCCAGCCCGATGGAGTCACCCCTCCACTTT. Translation gives CASPMESPLHF.

The chain employs TRBV4-2 and TRBJ2-3; possibly TRBD1 for D (5 bases). The germline V gene has CDR1 LGHNA and CDR2 YNFKEQ. The length of the CDR3 is 18 residues. V was cut by 0 bases and J by 2 bases, with 18 bases left in between. Written as DNA, the CDR3 is TGTGCCAGCAGCCAAGACTCTTGGGGCAGGGAAGACACAGATACGCAGTATTTT. Its translation: CASSQDSWGREDTDTQYF.

In this sample, this clone turned up a few times. This rearrangement joins TRBV6-1 to TRBJ2-7; 7 nucleotides match TRBD1. The CDR3 covers 16 residues. V was pared by 3 bases and J by 0 bases, with 8 bases of the junction left unmatched. Germline loops: CDR1 MNHNS, CDR2 SASEGT. CDR3 sequence reads: CASSETTGYYSYEQYF. CDR3 coding DNA: TGTGCCAGCAGTGAGACGACAGGGTATTACTCCTACGAGCAGTACTTC.

V and J are TRBV9 and TRBJ2-3, with TRBD2 matching 10 bases. The CDR3 is made up of 18 amino acids. CDR1 and CDR2 (germline): SGDLS, YYNGEE. The V segment lost 0 bases and the J segment 1 base; nucleotides outside the gene matches: 8. The CDR3 DNA sequence: TGTGCCAGCAGCGTAGAAGCGGGGGGGCTACTAGGCACAGATACGCAGTATTTT. This sequence encodes CASSVEAGGLLGTDTQYF.